This T cell receptor (beta chain) was retrieved from a study of cytomegalovirus exposure and HLA in healthy donors. The PCR was carried out with 60 Vbeta primers and 13 Jbeta primers. Sequenced by immunoSEQ multiplex PCR; TCRdb stores in-frame clones only, minus some. The sample consists of about 62,000 clones, about 77% of them appearing once. Findings and limits, study-wide: Published work reported that the classifier diagnosed cytomegalovirus status with high specificity and sensitivity. A later analysis appeared to link common viral pathogens to several of the most significant clusters.

This clone was seen once. Its matching antigen is unknown. V dropped 3 bases and J dropped 4; count of bases not matched to a gene: 10. CDR3 size: 17 residues. Germline loops: CDR1 SGDLS, CDR2 YYNGEE. This TCR came from a man aged 40-55 years in good health and CMV-seronegative. The rearrangement uses TRBV9 and TRBJ1-3, with TRBD1 matching 10 bases. Sample: PBMCs. The CDR3 spells CASSAEGGQGTGNTIYF. The CDR3 DNA is TGTGCCAGCAGCGCCGAAGGGGGACAGGGGACCGGAAACACCATATATTTT.